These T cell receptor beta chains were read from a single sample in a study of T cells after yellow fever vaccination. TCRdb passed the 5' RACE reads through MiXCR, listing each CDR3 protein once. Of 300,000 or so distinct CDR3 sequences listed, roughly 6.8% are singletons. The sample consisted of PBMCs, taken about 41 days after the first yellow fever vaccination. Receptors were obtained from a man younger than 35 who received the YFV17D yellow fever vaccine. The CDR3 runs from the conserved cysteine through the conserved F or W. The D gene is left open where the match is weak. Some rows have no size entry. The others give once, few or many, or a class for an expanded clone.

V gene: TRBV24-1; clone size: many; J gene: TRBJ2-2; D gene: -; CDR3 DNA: TGTGCCGCTGGGCGGACAGACACCGGGGAGCTGTTTTTT; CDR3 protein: CAAGRTDTGELFF
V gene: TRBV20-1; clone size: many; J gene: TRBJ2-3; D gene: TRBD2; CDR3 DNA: TGCAGTGCTATAGCGGGTAGCACAGATACGCAGTATTTT; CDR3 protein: CSAIAGSTDTQYF
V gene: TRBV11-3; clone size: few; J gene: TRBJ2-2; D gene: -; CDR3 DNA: TGTGCCAGCAGCCCCCGCGGGACACATGACACCGGGGAACTGTTTTTT; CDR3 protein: CASSPRGTHDTGELFF
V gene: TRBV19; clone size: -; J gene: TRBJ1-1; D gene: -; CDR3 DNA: TGTGCCAGTAGGCCATGGGAGGGGTCCCAACGGATTGAAGCTTTCTTT; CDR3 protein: CASRPWEGSQRIEAFF
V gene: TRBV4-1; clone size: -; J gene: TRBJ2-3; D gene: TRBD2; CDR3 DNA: TGCGCCAGCAGCCAAGAGGGGACTAGCGGGGGTGATACGCAGTATTTT; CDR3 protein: CASSQEGTSGGDTQYF
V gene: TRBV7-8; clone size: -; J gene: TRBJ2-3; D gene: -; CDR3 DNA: TGTGCCAGCAGCTTTAGTGCTCCGGATACGCAGTATTTT; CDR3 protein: CASSFSAPDTQYF
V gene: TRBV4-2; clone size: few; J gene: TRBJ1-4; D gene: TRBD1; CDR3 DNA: TGTGCCAGCAGCCAAGATGGAGTCGGACAGGTTAATGAAAAACTGTTTTTT; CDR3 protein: CASSQDGVGQVNEKLFF
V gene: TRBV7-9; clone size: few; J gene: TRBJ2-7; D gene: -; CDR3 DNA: TGTGCCAGCAGCCCAACCGCAGGTACCTACGAGCAGTACTTC; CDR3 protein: CASSPTAGTYEQYF
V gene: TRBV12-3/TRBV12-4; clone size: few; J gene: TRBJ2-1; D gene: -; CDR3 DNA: TGTGCCAGCAGTCCTCCGGCAGGGGCCCCCAGATACAATGAGCAGTTCTTC; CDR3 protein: CASSPPAGAPRYNEQFF
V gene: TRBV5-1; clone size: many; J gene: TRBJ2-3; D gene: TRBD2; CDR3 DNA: TGCGCCAGTATCCCCGGGCCGGGGGGAACAGATACGCAGTATTTT; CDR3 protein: CASIPGPGGTDTQYF
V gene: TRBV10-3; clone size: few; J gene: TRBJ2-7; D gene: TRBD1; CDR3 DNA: TGTGCCATCAGTGACTCCCTCTTCAGGGGGAACGAGCAGTACTTC; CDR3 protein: CAISDSLFRGNEQYF
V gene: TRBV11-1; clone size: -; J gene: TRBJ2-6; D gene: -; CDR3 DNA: TGTGCCAGCAGGCAGACGGGGAGCTCTGGGGCCAACGTCCTGACTTTC; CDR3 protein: CASRQTGSSGANVLTF
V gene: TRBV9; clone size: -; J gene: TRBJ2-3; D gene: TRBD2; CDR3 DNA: TGTGCCAGCAGCGTAGGTGGGACTAGCGGGGATATGGATACGCAGTATTTT; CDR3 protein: CASSVGGTSGDMDTQYF
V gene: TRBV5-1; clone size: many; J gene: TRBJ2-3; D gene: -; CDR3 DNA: TGCGCCAGCAGCTTTATAGGGGCCACAGATACGCAGTATTTT; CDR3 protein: CASSFIGATDTQYF
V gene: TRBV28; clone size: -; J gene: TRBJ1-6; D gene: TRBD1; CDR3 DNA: TGTGCCAGCAGTTTATGGACAGGGGGAGTAGGGTCACCCCTCCACTTT; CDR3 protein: CASSLWTGGVGSPLHF
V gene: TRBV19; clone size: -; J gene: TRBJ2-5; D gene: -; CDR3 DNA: TGTGCCAGTAGATCAGACAGAGACGGAGAGACCCAGTACTTC; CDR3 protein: CASRSDRDGETQYF
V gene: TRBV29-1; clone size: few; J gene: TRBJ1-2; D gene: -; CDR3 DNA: TGCAGCGTTGACACGCAGGACTATGGCTACACCTTC; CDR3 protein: CSVDTQDYGYTF
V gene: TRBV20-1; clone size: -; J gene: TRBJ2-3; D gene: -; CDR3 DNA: TGCAGTGCGAGACCGGGGGGCCATCGCCCAGATACGCAGTATTTT; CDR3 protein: CSARPGGHRPDTQYF
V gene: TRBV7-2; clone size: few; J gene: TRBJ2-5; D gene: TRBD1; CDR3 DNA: TGTGCCAGCAGCGGGGGACAGGGGCCCCAAGAGACCCAGTACTTC; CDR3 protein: CASSGGQGPQETQYF
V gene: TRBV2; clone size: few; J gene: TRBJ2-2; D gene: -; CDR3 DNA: TGTGCCAGCAGTGAGTGGAGTCAGGGGGCCGGGAGGGACGCCGGGGAGCTGTTTTTT; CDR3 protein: CASSEWSQGAGRDAGELFF